Listed here are 22 T cell receptor beta chains from one sample, sequenced in a study of blood T cell repertoires in COVID-19 (TCRdb year 2020). Library preparation used the immunoSEQ multiplex PCR assay. TCRdb obtained this table from immuneACCESS and retained in-frame rearrangements with V and J assigned. These tables miss some clones; where compared with another copy, unresolved V genes account for less than half of the shortfall, and the remainder is unexplained. Across this sample there are 300,000 to 350,000 clones, with approximately 88% seen only once. The ten biggest clones cover roughly 8.9% of the sample. Specimen: peripheral blood. The receptor set was obtained from a man aged 30 to 39 with COVID-19, enrolled during active disease.

V and J are TRBV7-8 and TRBJ1-2; D perhaps matches TRBD1 (5 bases). The CDR3 spans 12 residues. V gave up 4 bases and J gave up 8 bases, with 11 bases separating them. Germline V gene lookup returns CDR1 SGHVS and CDR2 FQNEAQ. Here the CDR3 reads CASSSREGGYTF. The CDR3 bases are TGTGCCAGCAGCTCTAGGGAGGGGGGCTACACCTTC.

The V call is TRBV3-1 (or the pseudogene TRBV3-2), the J call TRBJ2-7, with TRBD2 as a possible D gene (6 bases). The CDR3 runs 16 residues. Per the germline V gene, CDR1 is LGHDT and CDR2 is YNNKEL (reference sequence). The V gene lost 0 bases and the J gene lost 2 bases, with 14 bases spanning the gap. CDR3: CASSQDLGGTPYEQYF. In DNA form, the CDR3 reads TGTGCCAGCAGCCAAGATCTGGGGGGTACCCCCTACGAGCAGTACTTC.

V usage is TRBV2 and J usage is TRBJ2-1; D is unresolved. The germline V and J ends were trimmed by 1 base and 2 bases, with 9 bases remaining between them. Per the germline V gene, CDR1 is SNHLY and CDR2 is FYNNEI. CDR3 length equals 15 residues. The CDR3 loop is CASSEESVTYNEQFF. The CDR3 DNA follows: TGTGCCAGCAGTGAAGAGTCAGTCACCTACAATGAGCAGTTCTTC.

This chain joins TRBV24-1 and TRBJ2-1, with 12 nucleotides matching TRBD2. The CDR3 sequence is 17 residues long. Germline V gene data show CDR1 as KGHDR and CDR2 as SFDVKD. V lost 4 bases, J lost 7 bases, and 10 bases stayed unmatched. The CDR3 nucleotides read TGTGCCACCAGTGACCTGACTAGCGGGAGCGGTGAGAATGAGCAGTTCTTC. It specifies CATSDLTSGSGENEQFF.

The chain has TRBV28 and TRBJ2-1; 7 bases match TRBD2. V lost 3 bases to trimming and J lost 10 bases; unmatched junction nucleotides: 6. This CDR3 comprises 13 residues. Germline CDR1 reads MDHEN; CDR2 reads SYDVKM. This CDR3 reads CASSLGGSREQFF. The CDR3 DNA follows: TGTGCCAGCAGTTTGGGAGGGTCTAGGGAGCAGTTCTTC.

J is TRBJ1-1 and V is TRBV27; unclear D gene. V was shortened by 4 bases and J by 3 bases, with 18 bases between the two germline ends. Germline assignment: CDR1 MNHEY and CDR2 SMNVEV (reference sequence). The CDR3 consists of 16 residues. The CDR3 nucleotides read TGTGCCAGCAGTTCCCCTCGGGAGGGTACGGACACTGAAGCTTTCTTT. Amino acid sequence: CASSSPREGTDTEAFF.

The chain recombines TRBV30 with TRBJ2-5; D unclear. Germline V gene lookup returns CDR1 GTSNPN and CDR2 SVGIG (reference sequence). The CDR3 covers 13 residues. V was trimmed by 0 bases and J by 5 bases, leaving 10 bases between them. The CDR3 sequence: CAWSVSNRETQYF. The DNA for the CDR3 is TGTGCCTGGAGTGTATCAAACCGGGAGACCCAGTACTTC.

This clone was picked up a small number of times. This chain joins TRBV2 and TRBJ2-3; 8 bases agree with TRBD2. This CDR3 has 14 residues. Germline V lookup: CDR1 SNHLY, CDR2 FYNNEI. The V segment lost 7 bases and the J segment 1 base; nucleotides outside the gene matches: 4. The CDR3 loop reads CASKRERGTDTQYF. DNA of the CDR3: TGTGCCAGCAAGCGGGAGCGGGGCACAGATACGCAGTATTTT.

V usage is TRBV7-2 and J usage is TRBJ2-7; D is unresolved. The CDR3 sequence is 14 residues long. V dropped 1 base and J dropped 2 bases, with 9 bases sitting between them. CDR1 SGHTA and CDR2 FQGNSA come from the germline V gene. CDR3 in DNA: TGTGCCAGCAGCTTAGGTGGCAGGACCTACGAGCAGTACTTC. Its protein product is CASSLGGRTYEQYF.

V usage is TRBV5-1 and J usage is TRBJ2-7, with D possibly being TRBD1 (6 bases). With 4 bases removed from V and 5 bases from J, the gap between germline ends came to 19 bases. The CDR3 is made up of 15 amino acids. Germline assignment: CDR1 SGHRS and CDR2 YFSETQ. CDR3 amino acids: CASSITGPVRDEQYF. The CDR3 DNA reads TGCGCCAGCAGCATAACAGGGCCTGTAAGGGACGAGCAGTACTTC. The variable domain in full, with the rest retrieved from reference TRBV5-1 and TRBJ2-7, is KAGVTQTPRYLIKTRGQQVTLSCSPISGHRSVSWYQQTPGQGLQFLFEYFSETQRNKGNFPGRFSGRQFSNSRSEMNVSTLELGDSALYLCASSITGPVRDEQYFGPGTRLTVT.

V is TRBV14 and J is TRBJ2-7, with 15 bases identical to TRBD2. This CDR3 is 15 amino acids long. V shed 2 bases and J 6 bases; nucleotides not matched to a gene: 2. The germline V gene encodes CDR1 SGHDN and CDR2 FVKESK. CDR3 sequence reads: CASSQLGLAGGEQYF. The CDR3 DNA reads TGTGCCAGCAGCCAATTGGGACTAGCGGGGGGCGAGCAGTACTTC.

J is TRBJ2-3 and V is TRBV5-4; the D gene is possibly TRBD2 (5 bases). This CDR3 has 14 amino acids. The V gene's germline CDR1 is SGHNT and CDR2 YYREEE (reference sequence). V was shortened by 4 bases and J by 3 bases, with 12 bases between the two germline ends. DNA of the CDR3: TGTGCCAGCAGCCCCCAGGACTTGACAGATACGCAGTATTTT. Translated, it gives CASSPQDLTDTQYF. The whole variable domain, filled in from reference TRBV5-4 and TRBJ2-3, reads ETGVTQSPTHLIKTRGQQVTLRCSSQSGHNTVSWYQQALGQGPQFIFQYYREEENGRGNFPPRFSGLQFPNYSSELNVNALELDDSALYLCASSPQDLTDTQYFGPGTRLTVL.

This chain joins TRBV27 and TRBJ1-2; the match to TRBD1 covers 7 bases. CDR1 is MNHEY, CDR2 SMNVEV, per germline (reference sequence). J gave up 0 bases and V 4 bases, and 5 bases lay outside the gene matches. There are 15 residues in the CDR3. The CDR3, as DNA: TGTGCCAGCAGTTCCCCCGGGACAGCTAACTATGGCTACACCTTC. It translates to CASSSPGTANYGYTF.

This clone was detected a few times. The chain links TRBV18 to TRBJ1-1; D is possibly TRBD1 (5 bases). The CDR3 totals 18 residues. Per the germline V gene, CDR1 is KGHSH and CDR2 is LQKENI. The germline V and J ends were trimmed by 2 bases and 0 bases, with 19 bases remaining between them. This chain's CDR3 is CASSPYQWGTALNTEAFF. CDR3 nucleotide sequence: TGTGCCAGCTCACCATACCAGTGGGGCACTGCTCTGAACACTGAAGCTTTCTTT.

The J gene is TRBJ2-3, the V gene TRBV20-1, with 7 bases lining up with TRBD1. Germline V gene data show CDR1 as DFQATT and CDR2 as SNEGSKA (reference sequence). The CDR3 has 10 residues. J was trimmed by 13 bases and V by 6 bases; bases with no gene match: 7. The CDR3 reads CSARRDREYF. The CDR3 nucleotides read TGCAGTGCGCGGAGAGACAGGGAGTATTTT.

The chain combines TRBV7-3 with TRBJ2-6, with a tentative D call TRBD1 (6 bases). The length of the CDR3 is 17 residues. V was pared by 5 bases and J by 0 bases, with 14 bases between. CDR1 is SGHTA and CDR2 is FQGTGA in the germline V gene. The CDR3 DNA reads TGTGCCAGCAGCCCGAGCCTAGGGGGCTCTGGGGCCAACGTCCTGACTTTC. Its protein product is CASSPSLGGSGANVLTF.

This clone has only one observation. The V and J genes are TRBV7-9 and TRBJ1-5; D is possibly TRBD1 (5 bases). The V and J ends lost 5 bases and 2 bases respectively, with 10 bases between them. The CDR3 covers 14 residues. CDR1 is SEHNR, CDR2 FQNEAQ, per germline (reference sequence). The DNA of the CDR3 is TGTGCCAGCAGCGGGGGGGATGGCAATCAGCCCCAGCATTTT. Protein: CASSGGDGNQPQHF. The whole variable domain, filled in from reference TRBV7-9 and TRBJ1-5, reads DTGVSQNPRHKITKRGQNVTFRCDPISEHNRLYWYRQTLGQGPEFLTYFQNEAQLEKSRLLSDRFSAERPKGSFSTLEIQRTEQGDSAMYLCASSGGDGNQPQHFGDGTRLSIL.

The chain has TRBV5-5 and TRBJ2-3; 9 bases fit TRBD2. Trimming cost V 0 bases and J 4 bases; bases outside gene matches: 6. The V gene's germline CDR1 is SGHKS and CDR2 YYEKEE (reference sequence). There are 16 residues in the CDR3. The CDR3 coding sequence is TGTGCCAGCAGCTTGGGGATAGCGGGAGTTCCAGATACGCAGTATTTT. Amino acids: CASSLGIAGVPDTQYF.

The chain links TRBV6-2 or TRBV6-3 to TRBJ2-7; 8 positions agree with TRBD2. This CDR3 spans 15 amino acids. V gave up 4 bases and J gave up 3 bases; unmatched junction bases: 8. Germline V gives CDR1 MNHEY, CDR2 SVGEGT. The CDR3 loop reads CASSFGGEGFYEQYF. The CDR3 region has the DNA TGTGCCAGCAGTTTCGGGGGGGAAGGATTCTACGAGCAGTACTTC.

This clone has only one observation. The J gene is TRBJ2-7, the V gene TRBV5-4; D possibly corresponds to TRBD2 (6 bases). Germline V gives CDR1 SGHNT, CDR2 YYREEE (reference sequence). V lost 5 bases, J lost 3 bases, and 18 bases lay in between. The CDR3 consists of 15 residues. For the CDR3, the DNA is TGTGCCAGCAGACCTCAGGCGGGACTTAACTACGAGCAGTACTTC. It encodes CASRPQAGLNYEQYF.

In this sample, this clone turned up once. The chain combines TRBV19 with TRBJ2-6; tentative D call: TRBD1 (5 bases). Trimming cost V 4 bases and J 3 bases, with 13 bases left between them. Per the germline V gene, CDR1 is LNHDA and CDR2 is SQIVND (reference sequence). This CDR3 spans 16 amino acids. The CDR3 bases are TGTGCCAGTAGTAACTGGCAGGGTGGTGGGGCCAACGTCCTGACTTTC. It yields the protein CASSNWQGGGANVLTF.

The chain links TRBV27 to TRBJ2-7; tentative D call: TRBD2 (7 bases). The germline V and J ends were trimmed by 5 bases and 2 bases, with 16 bases remaining between them. CDR1 is MNHEY and CDR2 is SMNVEV in the germline V gene (reference sequence). This CDR3 is 15 amino acids long. The CDR3 sequence: CASSLVSGGPYEQYF. In nucleotides, the CDR3 is TGTGCCAGCAGTCTGGTTTCGGGGGGCCCCTACGAGCAGTACTTC.